The 11 T cell receptor beta chains below come from one sample, sequenced in a study of breast tumors, draining lymph nodes, adjacent tissues. Each CDR3 protein is one row after TCRdb ran MiXCR on the multiplex PCR reads. The table shows 65,000 to 80,000 distinct CDR3 sequences, with roughly 20% occurring only once. The lymph nodes were axillary draining lymph nodes from breast cancer patients. Sequenced: axillary lymph node tissue. These receptors were taken from a female donor with breast cancer. Some clones in this sample may be carry-over from other donors' samples.

This clonotype was seen many times. The chain is built from TRBV6-1 and TRBJ2-7; 7 bases align to TRBD1. V lost 4 bases to trimming and J lost 2 bases; unmatched junction nucleotides: 8. The CDR3 is 15 residues long. Per germline, CDR1 MNHNS and CDR2 SASEGT. The CDR3 here is CASSAEGDRAYEQYF. The DNA of the CDR3 is TGTGCCAGCAGTGCAGAGGGGGACAGAGCCTACGAGCAGTACTTC.

This clonotype was seen many times. The V and J genes are TRBV29-1 and TRBJ2-5; D may match TRBD1 or TRBD2 (5 bases each). Trimming cost V 3 bases and J 5 bases, with 10 bases left between them. There are 12 residues in the CDR3. Germline CDR1 is SQVTM and CDR2 is ANQGSEA. The CDR3 region is CSVDRGAETQYF. CDR3 nucleotides: TGCAGCGTTGATAGAGGGGCGGAGACCCAGTACTTC.

Note on this clonotype: Sequence at one end of the junction differs from germline and may be a read error. This chain joins TRBV20-1 and TRBJ2-1; D unclear. Germline V gene lookup returns CDR1 DFQATT and CDR2 SNEGSKA (reference sequence). The length of the CDR3 is 15 residues. This CDR3 is CSAVDWHLAYNEQSF. CDR3 bases: TGCAGTGCTGTAGACTGGCACCTTGCCTACAATGAGCAGTCCTTC.

The rearrangement uses TRBV27 and TRBJ2-2, with D possibly matching TRBD2 (5 bases). Germline V gene data show CDR1 as MNHEY and CDR2 as SMNVEV (reference sequence). Trimming shortened V by 4 bases and J by 7 bases, and 10 bases separated the two germline ends. The CDR3 totals 13 residues. CDR3 amino acids: CASSWGEVGELFF. CDR3 sequence (DNA): TGTGCCAGCAGTTGGGGAGAGGTCGGGGAGCTGTTTTTT.

V gene TRBV15 combines with J gene TRBJ1-4; D remains ambiguous. Germline assignment: CDR1 LNHNV and CDR2 YYDKDF (reference sequence). V shed 8 bases and J shed 8 bases, with 12 bases lying between them. CDR3 length: 12 amino acids. The CDR3 coding sequence is TGTGCCACCGGGATATTGGACGAAAAACTGTTTTTT. Translation: CATGILDEKLFF.

This clonotype was observed at least ten times. The rearrangement links TRBV11-2 to TRBJ2-5, with 7 positions matching TRBD2. The CDR3 length is 17 residues. After removal of 5 bases from V and 1 base from J, the junction contained 13 bases not matched to a gene. Germline V CDR1 and CDR2: SGHAT, FQNNGV. This CDR3 reads CASSPGRRREPQETQYF. As DNA, the CDR3 is TGTGCCAGCAGCCCCGGGCGGCGGCGGGAGCCCCAAGAGACCCAGTACTTC. The whole variable domain, remainder taken from reference TRBV11-2 and TRBJ2-5, is EAGVAQSPRYKIIEKRQSVAFWCNPISGHATLYWYQQILGQGPKLLIQFQNNGVVDDSQLPKDRFSAERLKGVDSTLKIQPAKLEDSAVYLCASSPGRRREPQETQYFGPGTRLLVL.

This clonotype was detected many times. V usage is TRBV6-1 and J usage is TRBJ1-4; 9 bases map to TRBD1. The CDR3 has 14 amino acids. V was clipped by 7 bases and J by 5 bases; unmatched bases: 5. The germline V gene encodes CDR1 MNHNS and CDR2 SASEGT. CDR3 amino acids: CASTETGGNEKLFF. CDR3 DNA sequence: TGTGCCAGCACCGAGACAGGGGGGAATGAAAAACTGTTTTTT.

On this clonotype: The final CDR3 position lacks the conserved phenylalanine or tryptophan, pointing to a likely read error. This rearrangement joins TRBV25-1 to TRBJ2-1; D uncertain. Germline assignment: CDR1 MGHDK and CDR2 SYGVNS. This CDR3 spans 12 amino acids. In DNA, the CDR3 is TGTGCCAGCAGCGAATATGCCGATGAGCAGTTCTCC. It specifies CASSEYADEQFS.

Only a few counts were recorded for this clonotype. This chain uses TRBV4-1 with TRBJ2-5, with TRBD2 as a possible D gene (6 bases). V was clipped by 0 bases and J by 6 bases, with 11 bases between them. The CDR3 covers 14 residues. From germline, CDR1 is MGHRA and CDR2 YSYEKL. The CDR3 is CASSQEDYIKTQYF. The CDR3 DNA follows: TGCGCCAGCAGCCAAGAGGACTACATAAAGACCCAGTACTTC.

Notes on this clonotype: Possible read error: a much larger clone is one base away. The V gene is TRBV7-3, the J gene TRBJ1-2, with D perhaps matching TRBD1 (5 bases). The CDR3 length is 15 residues. Germline V gives CDR1 SGHTA, CDR2 FQGTGA. CDR3 DNA sequence: TGTGGCAGCAGCTTAATTCTGGGGGGTGGCTATGGCTACACCTTC. It encodes CGSSLILGGGYGYTF.

This clonotype was recorded at least ten times. V is TRBV10-3 and J is TRBJ1-3; D perhaps matches TRBD1 (6 bases). Per the germline V gene, CDR1 is ENHRY and CDR2 is SYGVKD. This CDR3 is built from 15 residues. V was cut by 5 bases and J by 0 bases, with 11 bases left in between. The CDR3: CAISYDRLSGNTIYF. The CDR3 coding sequence is TGTGCCATCAGTTACGACAGGCTCTCTGGAAACACCATATATTTT.